This T cell receptor beta chain is from a study of T cell responses to AZD1222 COVID-19 vaccine. The length of the CDR3 is 13 residues. V lost 7 bases and J lost 0, with 9 bases in between. Regarding this clone: The target antigen is unknown.

Study-level results: Repertoire samples came only from after the peak T cell response. Clonal diversity was possibly underestimated, and white British individuals and females predominated among donors. Baseline serostatus was positive in only a handful of AZD1222 recipients. CD4 TCRs linked to vaccination spanned spike, dominating at 160-218 and 743-854.

Measured with immunoSEQ multiplex PCR; TCRdb has only the in-frame clones, and not every one. In the table there are just under 95,000 clones, around nine tenths of which are singletons. This clonotype was sampled from an adult in good health. The gene calls are TRBV12-3 or TRBV12-4 and TRBJ1-1; the D is unclear. The sequencing used peripheral blood, collected on day 0 of AZD1222 vaccination. The CDR3 here is CASKTVLNTEAFF. The CDR3 DNA is TGTGCCAGCAAGACGGTCTTGAACACTGAAGCTTTCTTT.